This T cell receptor (beta chain) was found in a study of shared clonotypes between healthy human individuals. Study context: Three plates each covered CD4 naive and memory; CD8 naive two, CD8 memory one.

The naive CD8 population came from CD45RO-negative cells selected for CCR7, without terminally differentiated effector memory CD45RA+ cells. V gave up 3 bases and J gave up 3 bases, with 9 bases separating them. Germline CDR1 and CDR2: MNHEY and SMNVEV (reference sequence). This CDR3 has 13 residues. The sorted-subset replicate PCRs were given 150 to 250 ng DNA, which is tens of thousands of T cell genomes. Profiling relied on immunoSEQ multiplex PCR, and the TCRdb table lists in-frame clones only, not all of them. The sample comprises around 620,000 clones, 85% to 95% of which are singletons, and about 0.11% rests with the top ten.

The J gene is TRBJ2-7, the V gene TRBV27; no clear D gene. Sequencing was carried out using naive CD8+ T cells sorted from blood. This clonotype originated in a woman aged 30 to 39 in good health. CDR3: CASSFGKNYEQYF. As DNA, the CDR3 is TGTGCCAGCAGTTTTGGGAAAAACTACGAGCAGTACTTC.